This T cell receptor (beta chain) comes out of a study of T cell clonotyping in hematopoietic cell transplantation. Clones were read by immunoSEQ multiplex PCR, and TCRdb kept only the in-frame ones, dropping some. Of about 69,000 clones listed, 94% were seen once; the top ten hold roughly 1.7%. The germline V and J ends were trimmed by 7 bases and 7 bases, with 13 bases remaining between them. Germline-derived CDR1 and CDR2 are SGHTA and FQGNSA. The CDR3 extends over 12 amino acids. V and J are TRBV7-2 and TRBJ2-5; D could derive from TRBD1 or TRBD2 (5 bases each). The receptor's source is a man aged 50 or older in good health. Some clones in this sample may be carry-over from other donors' samples. The sequencing input was peripheral blood mononuclear cells. The CDR3 DNA follows: TGTGCCAGCACCTTGACAGAGGGGACCCAGTACTTC. This encodes CASTLTEGTQYF.